This TCR beta chain was obtained from a study of T cells in Graves' hyperthyroidism and ophthalmopathy. Study-level background: At the time of initial diagnosis and before any treatment, peripheral blood was collected. Study-wide results and caveats: Ophthalmopathy was told apart from stable hyperthyroidism by a 13 V-J model.

Amplification targeted TCR beta CDR3 regions from RNA transcripts. RT-PCR in the first round (using the HTBI primer set) targeted the TCR CDR3. Each CDR3 protein is one row after TCRdb ran MiXCR on the multiplex PCR reads. Among about 250,000 distinct CDR3 sequences, 12% to 15% were seen once, and the ten largest hold around 30%. The CDR3 loop spans 14 amino acids. Between the trimmed V and J ends, which lost 6 bases and 7 bases, there was a span of 13 bases. This clonotype has a count of ten or more. The antigen is not known. The sample of blood was obtained at first hyperthyroidism diagnosis (before any ophthalmopathy symptoms). The source of the PBMCs was 10 ml of fresh peripheral blood.

The chain carries TRBV12-3 or TRBV12-4 and TRBJ1-6, with a tentative D call TRBD1 (5 bases). The receptor was isolated from a woman in her forties or fifties with Graves' hyperthyroidism that later progressed to Graves' ophthalmopathy. What was sequenced was blood. CDR3 DNA sequence: TGTGCCAGCAGCTTAAGCGAGGGGAATTCACCCCTCCACTTT. Protein: CASSLSEGNSPLHF.